This T cell receptor beta chain came from a study of blood T cell repertoires in COVID-19. About the study: Samples of COVID-19 (acute and convalescent) were obtained from the United States, Italy and Spain. Sources were T cells, B-cell-depleted T cells, or PBMCs; the material itself was cDNA or gDNA.

In the original workflow: Scientists estimated how many nucleated cells there were by amplifying reference gene primers. Repertoires were generated with immunoSEQ multiplex PCR, while TCRdb's copy carries only in-frame clones and drops some. V, J and clone size are those of that table, while D and trimming were read from the DNA. The data show 310,000 or so clones, around 85% seen once. The germline CDR1 and CDR2 sequences are LGHNA and YSLEER. CDR3 length: 15 residues. With V trimmed by 4 bases and J by 4 bases, 9 bases remained unmatched. The TCR originated in a woman aged 25 to 45 who had recovered from COVID-19. The chain employs TRBV4-3 and TRBJ1-2; 7 bases agree with TRBD1. The sequencing input was peripheral blood. The CDR3 DNA is TGCGCCAGCAGCCGGGACCGAGGGGGCTTCTATGGCTACACCTTC. Translating it yields CASSRDRGGFYGYTF.